This T cell receptor beta chain was found in a study of a mutant IDH1 vaccine in newly diagnosed glioma. Study summary: The first vaccination came 4-6 weeks after radiotherapy alone, or with temozolomide cycles. It was radiotherapy, temozolomide, or both that patients received previously, with most receiving both.

As for time point: week 23, last vaccination. The vaccine gave 300 ug of a 20-mer mutant IDH1 peptide subcutaneously per dose. Every donor had a new WHO grade 3 or 4 astrocytoma that was IDH1-mutant, with loss of nuclear ATRX. V shed 0 bases and J shed 1 base, with 6 bases lying between them. CDR1 and CDR2 (germline): SEHNR, FQNEAQ (reference sequence). The CDR3 length is 14 residues. Comments on this clone: Its antigen remains unidentified. Distinct nucleotide sequences in the sample also encode this CDR3.

Only in-frame clones appear in the TCRdb table, and some are missing; sequencing was by immunoSEQ multiplex PCR. The sample contains roughly 60,000 clones, roughly 85% of which appear only once. The receptor was isolated from a man aged 30 to 45 with glioma. The chain links TRBV7-9 to TRBJ2-5, with a weak D call TRBD2 (5 bases). The source was PBMCs, collected from a glioma patient whose treatment included an IDH1 peptide vaccine. The CDR3 reads CASSLAGSQETQYF. CDR3 sequence (DNA): TGTGCCAGCAGCTTAGCGGGGAGCCAAGAGACCCAGTACTTC.